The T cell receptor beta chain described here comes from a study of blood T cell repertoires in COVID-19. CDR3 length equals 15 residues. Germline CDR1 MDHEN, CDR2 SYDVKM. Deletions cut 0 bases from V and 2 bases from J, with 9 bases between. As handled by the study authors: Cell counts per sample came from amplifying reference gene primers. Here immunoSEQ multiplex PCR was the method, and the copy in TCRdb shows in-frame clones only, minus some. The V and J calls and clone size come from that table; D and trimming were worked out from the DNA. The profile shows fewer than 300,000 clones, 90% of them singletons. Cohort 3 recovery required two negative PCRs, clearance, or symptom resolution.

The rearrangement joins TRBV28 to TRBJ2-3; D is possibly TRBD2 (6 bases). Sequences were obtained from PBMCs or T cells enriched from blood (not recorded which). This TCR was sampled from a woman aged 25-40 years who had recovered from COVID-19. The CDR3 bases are TGTGCCAGCAGTTTATGGGGACTCGACACAGATACGCAGTATTTT. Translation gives CASSLWGLDTDTQYF.